Included here is one T cell receptor beta chain sequence, with context. Its antigen is currently not known. Base qualities were left out, and no much larger clone turns up one base away. This sample stems from a study of T cells in Graves' hyperthyroidism and ophthalmopathy (dated by TCRdb to between 2018 and 2021). With regard to the full study: A discovery cohort of around 98 patients, about 40 with Graves' ophthalmopathy and about 58 with stable Graves' hyperthyroidism, was used to find distinguishing TCR V-J signatures. The approximately 100 discovery patients were randomly split 7:3 into training and test sets. TCR Vbeta CDR3 sequencing of 120 to 150 peripheral blood samples (approximately 44 ophthalmopathy, over 70 hyperthyroidism and approximately 17 progressor patients) is reported in the paper. In roughly six Graves' hyperthyroidism patients, the study also compared T-cell repertoires from thyroid tissue with T-cell repertoires from blood. Whether ophthalmopathy could be predicted prospectively was tested in an independent validation cohort made up of approximately 19 hyperthyroidism patients plus 17 patients who later progressed to ophthalmopathy. After blood sampling, hyperthyroidism patients were treated with methimazole at a starting dose of 30 mg daily, and ophthalmopathy patients were treated with high-dose intravenous methylprednisolone.

TCR beta CDR3 regions were amplified from RNA transcripts. A first-round RT-PCR of the TCR CDR3 used the HTBI primer set with the Qiagen OneStep RT-PCR kit. A second multiplex PCR round built the libraries, followed by size selection and purification. Sequencing of the libraries was done on an Illumina HiSeq2000 using paired-end 100 bp reads. In the paper's pipeline: Raw data were processed with SOAPnuke, discarding reads with adapters, uncalled bases, mean Phred below 15, or no exact constant-primer or identifier match. High-quality paired reads were merged using COPE v1.2.5, and each unique nucleotide sequence was defined as a clonotype. Clonotypes were aligned to IMGT TRBV, TRBD and TRBJ reference segments using MiTCR v1.1. The analysis included only V-J combinations with a frequency above 0.0001, which together covered 99% to 99.2% of the repertoires. A TCS score was defined as the ratio of F50 (clonal expansion) to E x V (chaos), with BLOSUM62-based TCRdist applied between CDR3 peptides within each V-J. Welch's t-statistics and random forest reduced around 550 V-J features to 10 to 15, which were used in a naive Bayes classifier (R e1071). The Morisita-Horn index was used to measure how similar the thyroid and blood repertoires were. TCRdb passed the public sequencing reads through fastp at Q25 and MiXCR, retaining productive beta sequences. For every CDR3 protein sequence, its rows merge into one entry that carries the most common genes and DNA. TCRdb assigned the V and J calls; the authors' analysis was not used. This sample lists 550,000 to 700,000 distinct CDR3 sequences; 35% to 55% were detected once. The ten largest make up 15% to 20% of the sample.

Trimming accounts for 6 bases at V and 5 bases at J, while the number of junction bases matched to no gene is 4. Reading the germline V gene gives CDR1 MGHDK and CDR2 SYGVNS. There are 13 amino acids in the CDR3, from cysteine to phenylalanine inclusive. CDR3 DNA only is kept here, 39 bases in frame from base 1. The study excluded patients with uncontrolled infections, other autoimmune diseases, pregnancy or lactation. Diagnoses relied on clinical symptoms, serum thyroxine and TRAb, thyroid ultrasound and orbital computed tomography. Trizol reagent was used to extract total RNA, and RNA quality was then checked on an Agilent 2100 Bioanalyzer. General findings and caveats noted by the study authors: Blood samples also contained most of the expanded thyroid clonotypes (frequency above 0.001), which suggests that blood repertoires may reflect thyroid immune responses. Sample size was not statistically predetermined, and investigators were not blinded to group allocation. During validation, the model predicted progression to ophthalmopathy a median of around 7 months ahead of onset, with almost 71% sensitivity and roughly 75% specificity. A model built on a 13 V-J signature distinguished ophthalmopathy from stable hyperthyroidism, reaching 85% to 90% sensitivity and about 81% specificity in cross-validation and 80%/75% in testing.

The chain is assembled from TRBV25-1 and TRBJ2-5, and 9 junctional nucleotides match TRBD2. The sample was peripheral blood or thyroid tissue (not recorded which). This clonotype was obtained from an adult woman with Graves' disease, either hyperthyroidism or ophthalmopathy (not recorded which). The nucleotide sequence is TGTGCCAGCAGCAATCTAGCGGGGGAGACCCAGTACTTC. This sequence encodes CASSNLAGETQYF.